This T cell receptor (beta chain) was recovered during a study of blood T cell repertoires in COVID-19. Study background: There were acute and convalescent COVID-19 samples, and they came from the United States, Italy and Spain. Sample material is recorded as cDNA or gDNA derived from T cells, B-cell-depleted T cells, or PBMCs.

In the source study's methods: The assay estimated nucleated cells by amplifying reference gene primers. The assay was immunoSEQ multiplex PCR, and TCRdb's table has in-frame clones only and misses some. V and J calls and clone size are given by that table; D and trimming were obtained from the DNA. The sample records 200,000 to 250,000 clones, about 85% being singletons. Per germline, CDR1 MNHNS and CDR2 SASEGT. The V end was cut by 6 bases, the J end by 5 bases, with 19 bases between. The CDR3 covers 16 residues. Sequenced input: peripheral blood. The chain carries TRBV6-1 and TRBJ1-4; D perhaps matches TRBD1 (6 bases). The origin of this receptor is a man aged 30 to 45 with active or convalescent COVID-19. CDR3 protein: CASRESGARTNEKLFF. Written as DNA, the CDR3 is TGTGCCAGCAGGGAATCAGGGGCCCGAACCAATGAAAAACTGTTTTTT.